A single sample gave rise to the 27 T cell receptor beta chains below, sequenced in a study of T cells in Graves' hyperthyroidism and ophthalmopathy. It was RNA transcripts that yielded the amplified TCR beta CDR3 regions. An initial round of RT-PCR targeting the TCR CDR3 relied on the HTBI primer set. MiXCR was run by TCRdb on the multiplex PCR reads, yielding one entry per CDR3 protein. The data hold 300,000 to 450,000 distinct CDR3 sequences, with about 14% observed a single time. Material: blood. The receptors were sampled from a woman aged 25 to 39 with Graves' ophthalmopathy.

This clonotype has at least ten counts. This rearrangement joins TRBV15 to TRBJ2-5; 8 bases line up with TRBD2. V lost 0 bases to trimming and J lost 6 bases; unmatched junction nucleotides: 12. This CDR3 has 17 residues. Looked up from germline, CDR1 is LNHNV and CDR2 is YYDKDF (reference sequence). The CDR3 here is CATSRDVAGGREQTQYF. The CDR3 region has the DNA TGTGCCACCAGCAGAGACGTTGCGGGGGGTAGGGAGCAGACCCAGTACTTC. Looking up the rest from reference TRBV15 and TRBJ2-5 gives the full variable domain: DAMVIQNPRYQVTQFGKPVTLSCSQTLNHNVMYWYQQKSSQAPKLLFHYYDKDFNNEADTPDNFQSRRPNTSFCFLDIRSPGLGDTAMYLCATSRDVAGGREQTQYFGPGTRLLVL.

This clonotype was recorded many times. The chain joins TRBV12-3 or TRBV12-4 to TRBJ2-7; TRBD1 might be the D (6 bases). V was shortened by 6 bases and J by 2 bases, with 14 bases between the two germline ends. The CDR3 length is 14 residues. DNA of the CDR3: TGTGCCAGCAGACCGGGACATCGAGCCTACGAGCAGTACTTC. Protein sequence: CASRPGHRAYEQYF.

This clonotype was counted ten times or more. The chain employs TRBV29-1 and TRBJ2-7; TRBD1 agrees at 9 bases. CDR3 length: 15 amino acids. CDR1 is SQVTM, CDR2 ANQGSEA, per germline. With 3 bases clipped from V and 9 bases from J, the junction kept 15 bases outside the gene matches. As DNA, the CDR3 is TGCAGCGTTGACTCCTCAGGGGGGACAGGGCCAGGGCAGTACTTC. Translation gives CSVDSSGGTGPGQYF.

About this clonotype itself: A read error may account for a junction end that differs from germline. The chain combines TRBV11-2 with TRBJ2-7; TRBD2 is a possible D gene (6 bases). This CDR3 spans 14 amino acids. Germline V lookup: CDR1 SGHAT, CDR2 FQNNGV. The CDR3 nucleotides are TGTGCCAGCAGCTTTGCGGGGCCTTCCTTCGAGCAGTACTTC. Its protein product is CASSFAGPSFEQYF.

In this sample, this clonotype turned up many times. The CDR3 region has the DNA TGTGCCAGCAGTTTAACAGCGGGGGGGCCGGGAGAGACCCAGTACTTC. Translating gives CASSLTAGGPGETQYF. This chain connects TRBV12-3 or TRBV12-4 to TRBJ2-5, with TRBD2 matching over 10 bases. The length of the CDR3 is 16 residues. J was trimmed by 4 bases and V by 2 bases; bases with no gene match: 7.

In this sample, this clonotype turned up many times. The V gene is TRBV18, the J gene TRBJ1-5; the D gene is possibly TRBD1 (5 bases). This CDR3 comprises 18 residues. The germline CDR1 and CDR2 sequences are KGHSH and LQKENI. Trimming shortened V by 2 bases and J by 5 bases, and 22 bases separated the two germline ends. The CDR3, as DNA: TGTGCCAGCTCACCAGGCGTTGGGGTCGGGGACGCCCATCAGCCCCAGCATTTT. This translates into CASSPGVGVGDAHQPQHF. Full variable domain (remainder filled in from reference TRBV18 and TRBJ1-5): NAGVMQNPRHLVRRRGQEARLRCSPMKGHSHVYWYRQLPEEGLKFMVYLQKENIIDESGMPKERFSAEFPKEGPSILRIQQVVRGDSAAYFCASSPGVGVGDAHQPQHFGDGTRLSIL.

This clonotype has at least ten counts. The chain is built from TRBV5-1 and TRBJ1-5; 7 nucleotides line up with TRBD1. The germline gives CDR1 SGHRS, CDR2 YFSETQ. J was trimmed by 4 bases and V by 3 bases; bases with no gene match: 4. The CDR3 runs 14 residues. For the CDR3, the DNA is TGCGCCAGCAGCTCGGGACAGCTAAATCAGCCCCAGCATTTT. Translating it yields CASSSGQLNQPQHF. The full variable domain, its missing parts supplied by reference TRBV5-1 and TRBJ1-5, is KAGVTQTPRYLIKTRGQQVTLSCSPISGHRSVSWYQQTPGQGLQFLFEYFSETQRNKGNFPGRFSGRQFSNSRSEMNVSTLELGDSALYLCASSSGQLNQPQHFGDGTRLSIL.

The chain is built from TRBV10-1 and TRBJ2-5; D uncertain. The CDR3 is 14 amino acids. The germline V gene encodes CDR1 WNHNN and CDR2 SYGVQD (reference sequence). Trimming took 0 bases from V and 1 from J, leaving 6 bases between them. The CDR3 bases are TGCGCCAGCAGTGAGTCTCTTGTCCAAGAGACCCAGTACTTC. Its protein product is CASSESLVQETQYF.

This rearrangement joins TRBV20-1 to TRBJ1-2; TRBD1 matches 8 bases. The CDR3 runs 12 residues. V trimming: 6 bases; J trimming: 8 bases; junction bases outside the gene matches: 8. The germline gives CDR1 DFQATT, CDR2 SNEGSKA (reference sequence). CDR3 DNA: TGCAGTGCGACCAGGGGGCTTCAGGGCTACACCTTC. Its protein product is CSATRGLQGYTF.

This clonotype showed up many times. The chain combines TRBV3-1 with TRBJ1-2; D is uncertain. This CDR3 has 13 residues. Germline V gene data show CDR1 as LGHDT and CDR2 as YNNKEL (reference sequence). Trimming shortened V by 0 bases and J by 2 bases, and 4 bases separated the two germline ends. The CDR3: CASSQDSNYGYTF. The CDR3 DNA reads TGTGCCAGCAGCCAAGACAGCAACTATGGCTACACCTTC. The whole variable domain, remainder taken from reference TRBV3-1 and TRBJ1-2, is DTAVSQTPKYLVTQMGNDKSIKCEQNLGHDTMYWYKQDSKKFLKIMFSYNNKELIINETVPNRFSPKSPDKAHLNLHINSLELGDSAVYFCASSQDSNYGYTFGSGTRLTVV.

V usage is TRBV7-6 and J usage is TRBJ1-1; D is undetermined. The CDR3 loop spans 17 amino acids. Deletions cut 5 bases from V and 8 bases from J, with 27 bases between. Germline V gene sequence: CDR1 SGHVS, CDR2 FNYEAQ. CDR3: CASSHLRGPKTAWEAFF. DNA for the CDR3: TGTGCCAGCAGCCATCTCAGAGGGCCGAAGACTGCCTGGGAAGCTTTCTTT.

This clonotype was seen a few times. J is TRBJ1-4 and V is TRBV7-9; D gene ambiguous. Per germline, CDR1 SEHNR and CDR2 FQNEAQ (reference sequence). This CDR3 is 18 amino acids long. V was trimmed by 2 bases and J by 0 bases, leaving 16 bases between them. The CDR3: CASSLLLGNLATNEKLFF. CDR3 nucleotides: TGTGCCAGCAGCTTATTACTAGGGAATCTTGCAACTAATGAAAAACTGTTTTTT.

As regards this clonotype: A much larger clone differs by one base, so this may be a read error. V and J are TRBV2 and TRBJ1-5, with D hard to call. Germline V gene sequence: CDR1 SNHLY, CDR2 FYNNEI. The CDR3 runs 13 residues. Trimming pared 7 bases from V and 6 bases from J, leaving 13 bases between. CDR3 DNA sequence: TGTGCCAGCAACGGCAGACGGGGTCAGCCCCAGCATTTT. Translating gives CASNGRRGQPQHF.

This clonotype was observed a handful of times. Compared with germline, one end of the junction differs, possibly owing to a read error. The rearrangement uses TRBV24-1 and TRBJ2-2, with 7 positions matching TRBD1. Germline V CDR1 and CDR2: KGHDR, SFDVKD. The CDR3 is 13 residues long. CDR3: CATRQGNTGELLF. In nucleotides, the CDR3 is TGTGCCACACGACAGGGAAACACCGGGGAGCTGCTTTTT.

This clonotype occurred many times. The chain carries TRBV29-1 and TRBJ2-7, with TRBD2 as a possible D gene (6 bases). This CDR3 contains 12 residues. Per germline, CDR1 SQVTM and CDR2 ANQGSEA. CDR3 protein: CGDDGSSYEQYF. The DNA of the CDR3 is TGCGGGGATGACGGGAGCTCCTACGAGCAGTACTTC.

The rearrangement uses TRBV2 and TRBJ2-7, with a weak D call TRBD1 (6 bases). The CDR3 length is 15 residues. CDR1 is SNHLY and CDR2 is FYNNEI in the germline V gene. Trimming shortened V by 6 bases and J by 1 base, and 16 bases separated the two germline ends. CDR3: CASSDRWGPSYEQYF. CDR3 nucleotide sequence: TGTGCCAGCAGCGACAGGTGGGGGCCTTCCTACGAGCAGTACTTC.

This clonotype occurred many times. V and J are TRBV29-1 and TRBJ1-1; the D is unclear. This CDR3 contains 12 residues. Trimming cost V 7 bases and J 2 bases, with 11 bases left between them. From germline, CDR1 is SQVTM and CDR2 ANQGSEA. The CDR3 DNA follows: TGCAGCGCCGCTCGGCGCAACACTGAAGCTTTCTTT. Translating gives CSAARRNTEAFF.

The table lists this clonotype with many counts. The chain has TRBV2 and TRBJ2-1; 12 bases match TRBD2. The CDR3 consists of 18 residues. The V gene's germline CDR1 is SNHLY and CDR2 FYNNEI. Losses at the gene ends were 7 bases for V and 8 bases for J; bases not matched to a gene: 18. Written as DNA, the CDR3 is TGTGCCAGCACCACCCTTATGGGCACTAGCGGGGGGTCCTATGAGCAGTTCTTC. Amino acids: CASTTLMGTSGGSYEQFF.

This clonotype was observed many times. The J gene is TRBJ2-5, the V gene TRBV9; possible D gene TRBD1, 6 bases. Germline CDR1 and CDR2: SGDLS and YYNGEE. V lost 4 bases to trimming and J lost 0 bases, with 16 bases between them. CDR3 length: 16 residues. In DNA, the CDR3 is TGTGCCAGCAGCCAGGGGAGACAGATGTACCAAGAGACCCAGTACTTC. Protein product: CASSQGRQMYQETQYF. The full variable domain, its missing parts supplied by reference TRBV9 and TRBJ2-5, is DSGVTQTPKHLITATGQRVTLRCSPRSGDLSVYWYQQSLDQGLQFLIQYYNGEERAKGNILERFSAQQFPDLHSELNLSSLELGDSALYFCASSQGRQMYQETQYFGPGTRLLVL.

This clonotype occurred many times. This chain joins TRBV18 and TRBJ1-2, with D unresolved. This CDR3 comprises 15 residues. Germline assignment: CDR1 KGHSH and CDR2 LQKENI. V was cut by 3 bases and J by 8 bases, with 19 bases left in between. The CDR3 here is CASSPERSVGEGYTF. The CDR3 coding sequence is TGTGCCAGCTCACCGGAACGTTCGGTTGGTGAAGGCTACACCTTC.

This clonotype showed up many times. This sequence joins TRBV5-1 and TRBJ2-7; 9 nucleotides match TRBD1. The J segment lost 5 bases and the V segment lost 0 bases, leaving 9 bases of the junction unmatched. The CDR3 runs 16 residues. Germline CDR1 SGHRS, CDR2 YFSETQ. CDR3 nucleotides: TGCGCCAGCAGCTTGGCTCTTCGGGACAGGGACCACGAGCAGTACTTC. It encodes CASSLALRDRDHEQYF.

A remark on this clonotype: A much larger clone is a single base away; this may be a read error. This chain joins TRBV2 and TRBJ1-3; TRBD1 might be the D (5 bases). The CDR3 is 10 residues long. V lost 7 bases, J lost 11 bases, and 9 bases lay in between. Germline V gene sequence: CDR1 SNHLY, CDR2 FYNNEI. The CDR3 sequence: CASMGPAIYF. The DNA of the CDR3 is TGTGCCAGCATGGGACCTGCCATATATTTT.

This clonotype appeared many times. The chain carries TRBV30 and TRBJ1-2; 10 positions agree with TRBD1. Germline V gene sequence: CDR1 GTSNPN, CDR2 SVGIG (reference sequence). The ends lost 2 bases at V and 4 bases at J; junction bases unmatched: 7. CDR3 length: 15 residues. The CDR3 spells CAWSPTRQGAYGYTF. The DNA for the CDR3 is TGTGCCTGGAGTCCGACTAGACAGGGGGCCTATGGCTACACCTTC.

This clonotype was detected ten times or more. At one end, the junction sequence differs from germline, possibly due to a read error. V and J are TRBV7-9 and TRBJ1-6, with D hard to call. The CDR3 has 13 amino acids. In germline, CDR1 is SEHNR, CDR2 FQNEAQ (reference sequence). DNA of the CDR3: TGTGCCAGCAGCCCGGCCTACAATTCACCCCTCCACTTT. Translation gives CASSPAYNSPLHF.

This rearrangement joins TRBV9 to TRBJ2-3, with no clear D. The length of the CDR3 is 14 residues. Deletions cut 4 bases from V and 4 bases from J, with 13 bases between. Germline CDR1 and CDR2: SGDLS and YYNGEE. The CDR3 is CASSSSPRADTQYF. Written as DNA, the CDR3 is TGTGCCAGCAGCTCCAGCCCTAGGGCAGATACGCAGTATTTT.

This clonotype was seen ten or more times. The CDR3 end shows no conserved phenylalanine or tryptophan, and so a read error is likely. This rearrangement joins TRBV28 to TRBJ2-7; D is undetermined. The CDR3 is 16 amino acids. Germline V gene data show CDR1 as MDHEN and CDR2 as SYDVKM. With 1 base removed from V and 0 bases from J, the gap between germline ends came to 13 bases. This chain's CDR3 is CASSLSPTENSYEQYL. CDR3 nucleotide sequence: TGTGCCAGCAGTTTATCCCCCACAGAGAACTCCTACGAGCAGTACCTC.

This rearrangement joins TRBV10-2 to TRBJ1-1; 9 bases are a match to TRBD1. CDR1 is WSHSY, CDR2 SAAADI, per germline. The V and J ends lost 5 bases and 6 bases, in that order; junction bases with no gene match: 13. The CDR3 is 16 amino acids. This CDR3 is CASSPAGGTGRAEAFF. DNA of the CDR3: TGCGCCAGCAGTCCCGCTGGGGGGACAGGGAGGGCTGAAGCTTTCTTT.